The present T cell receptor (beta chain) was sequenced within a study of T cells in Graves' hyperthyroidism and ophthalmopathy. Overall study findings and caveats: A model of 13 V-J pairs discriminated ophthalmopathy from stable hyperthyroidism.

The CDR3 is 13 amino acids. V was cut by 4 bases and J by 2 bases, with 9 bases left in between. Germline CDR1 SGHRS, CDR2 YFSETQ. The hyperthyroidism patients had all been newly diagnosed, and their disease duration was under 2 months. Their ages ranged from 18 to 65 years. At first hyperthyroidism diagnosis, before any ophthalmopathy symptoms, the blood sample was collected. Details on this clonotype: Antigen specificity is unknown.

Amplification of TCR beta CDR3 regions was performed using RNA transcripts as template. The primer set for the first-round RT-PCR of the TCR CDR3 was HTBI. MiXCR, run by TCRdb on the multiplex PCR reads, gives a single entry per CDR3 protein. This sample has some 150,000 distinct CDR3 sequences, with approximately 20% found just once. Sample: blood. This receptor was obtained from a woman in her fifties or sixties with Graves' hyperthyroidism that later progressed to Graves' ophthalmopathy. The V gene is TRBV5-1, the J gene TRBJ1-1; D gene uncertain. The DNA for the CDR3 is TGCGCCAGCAGCCTGACACTTAACACTGAAGCTTTCTTT. Its translation: CASSLTLNTEAFF.